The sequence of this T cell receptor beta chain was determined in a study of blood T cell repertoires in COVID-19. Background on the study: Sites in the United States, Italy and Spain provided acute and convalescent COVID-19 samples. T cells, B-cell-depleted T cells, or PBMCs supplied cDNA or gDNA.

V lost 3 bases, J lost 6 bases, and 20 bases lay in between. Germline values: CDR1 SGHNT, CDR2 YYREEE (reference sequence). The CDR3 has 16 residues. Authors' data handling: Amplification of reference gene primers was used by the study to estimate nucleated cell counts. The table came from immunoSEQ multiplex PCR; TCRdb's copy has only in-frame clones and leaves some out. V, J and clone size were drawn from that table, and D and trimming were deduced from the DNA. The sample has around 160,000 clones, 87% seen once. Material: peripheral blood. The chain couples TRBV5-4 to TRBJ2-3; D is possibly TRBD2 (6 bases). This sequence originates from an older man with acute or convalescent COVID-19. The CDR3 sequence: CASSSGLRAFGDTQYF. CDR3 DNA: TGTGCCAGCAGCTCGGGACTTCGCGCCTTCGGCGATACGCAGTATTTT. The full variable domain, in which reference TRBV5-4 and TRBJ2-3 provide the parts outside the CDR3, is ETGVTQSPTHLIKTRGQQVTLRCSSQSGHNTVSWYQQALGQGPQFIFQYYREEENGRGNFPPRFSGLQFPNYSSELNVNALELDDSALYLCASSSGLRAFGDTQYFGPGTRLTVL.